This T cell receptor (beta chain) appears in the sequencing data of a study of T cell changes during pregnancy in multiple sclerosis. The CDR3 spans 14 residues. With V trimmed by 7 bases and J by 8 bases, 9 bases remained unmatched. CDR1 and CDR2 (germline): LNHDA, SQIVND (reference sequence). The assay was immunoSEQ multiplex PCR, and TCRdb's table has in-frame clones only and misses some. The sample holds more than 70,000 clones; 75% to 95% are singletons and the top ten take around 1.7%. The clonotype comes from a female donor in good health, enrolled as a control in a pregnancy study. The material sequenced was peripheral blood, taken after pregnancy. V and J are TRBV19 and TRBJ1-4; 8 nucleotides line up with TRBD1. The chain's CDR3 is CASKPGQEREKLFF. The CDR3, as DNA: TGTGCCAGTAAACCGGGACAGGAAAGGGAAAAACTGTTTTTT. Full variable domain (rest looked up from reference TRBV19 and TRBJ1-4): DGGITQSPKYLFRKEGQNVTLSCEQNLNHDAMYWYRQDPGQGLRLIYYSQIVNDFQKGDIAEGYSVSREKKESFPLTVTSAQKNPTAFYLCASKPGQEREKLFFGSGTQLSVL.